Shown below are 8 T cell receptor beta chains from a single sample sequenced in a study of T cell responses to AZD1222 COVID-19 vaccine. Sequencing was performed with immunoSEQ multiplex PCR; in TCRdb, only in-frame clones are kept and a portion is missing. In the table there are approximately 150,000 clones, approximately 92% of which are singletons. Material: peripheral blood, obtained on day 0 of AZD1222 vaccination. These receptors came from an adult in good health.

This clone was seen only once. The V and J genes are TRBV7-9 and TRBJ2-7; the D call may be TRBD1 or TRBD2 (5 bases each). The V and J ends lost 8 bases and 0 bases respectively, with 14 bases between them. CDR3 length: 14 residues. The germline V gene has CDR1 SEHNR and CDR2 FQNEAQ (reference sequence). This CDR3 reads CASEGWGNSYEQYF. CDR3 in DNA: TGTGCCAGCGAGGGCTGGGGGAACTCCTACGAGCAGTACTTC.

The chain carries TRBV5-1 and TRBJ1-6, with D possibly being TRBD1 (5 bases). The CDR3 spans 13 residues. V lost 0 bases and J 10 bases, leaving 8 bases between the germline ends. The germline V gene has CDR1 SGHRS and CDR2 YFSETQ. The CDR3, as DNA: TGCGCCAGCAGCTTGGAGGGGTTGTCACCCCTCCACTTT. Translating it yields CASSLEGLSPLHF. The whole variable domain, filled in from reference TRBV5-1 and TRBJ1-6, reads KAGVTQTPRYLIKTRGQQVTLSCSPISGHRSVSWYQQTPGQGLQFLFEYFSETQRNKGNFPGRFSGRQFSNSRSEMNVSTLELGDSALYLCASSLEGLSPLHFGNGTRLTVT.

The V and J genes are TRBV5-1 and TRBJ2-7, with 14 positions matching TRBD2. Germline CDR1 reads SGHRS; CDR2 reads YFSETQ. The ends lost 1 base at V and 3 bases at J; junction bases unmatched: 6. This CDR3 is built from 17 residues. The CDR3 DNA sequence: TGCGCCAGCAGCTTGCTGACTAGCGGGAGGGCCAACTACGAGCAGTACTTC. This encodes CASSLLTSGRANYEQYF.

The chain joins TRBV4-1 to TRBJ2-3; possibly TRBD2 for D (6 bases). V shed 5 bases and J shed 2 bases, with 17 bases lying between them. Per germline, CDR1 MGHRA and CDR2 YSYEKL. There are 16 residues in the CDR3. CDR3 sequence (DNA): TGCGCCAGCAGCGTGCAACGGGACTTAACCACAGATACGCAGTATTTT. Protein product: CASSVQRDLTTDTQYF.

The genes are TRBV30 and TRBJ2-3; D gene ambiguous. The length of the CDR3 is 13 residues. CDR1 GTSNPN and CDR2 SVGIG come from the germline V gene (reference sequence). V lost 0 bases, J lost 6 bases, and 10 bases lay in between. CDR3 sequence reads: CAWSVRSRDTQYF. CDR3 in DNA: TGTGCCTGGAGTGTACGTTCACGGGATACGCAGTATTTT.

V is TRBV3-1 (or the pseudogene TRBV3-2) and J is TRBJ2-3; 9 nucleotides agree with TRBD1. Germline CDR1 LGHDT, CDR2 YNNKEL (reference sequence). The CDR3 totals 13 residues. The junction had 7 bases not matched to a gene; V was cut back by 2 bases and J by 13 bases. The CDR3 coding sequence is TGTGCCAGCAGCCAAAAAACGCGGGACAGGGAGTATTTT. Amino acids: CASSQKTRDREYF.

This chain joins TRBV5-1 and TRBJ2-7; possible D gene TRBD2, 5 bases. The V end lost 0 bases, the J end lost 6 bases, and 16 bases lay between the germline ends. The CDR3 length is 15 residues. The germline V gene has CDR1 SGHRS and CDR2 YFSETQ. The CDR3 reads CASSLVADSISEQYF. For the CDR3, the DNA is TGCGCCAGCAGCTTGGTTGCGGACTCCATATCCGAGCAGTACTTC.

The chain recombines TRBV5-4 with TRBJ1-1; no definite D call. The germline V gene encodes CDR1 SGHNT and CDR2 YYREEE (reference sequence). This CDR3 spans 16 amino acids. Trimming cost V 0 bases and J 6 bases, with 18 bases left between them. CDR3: CASSLASPKQAAEAFF. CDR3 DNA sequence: TGTGCCAGCAGCTTGGCGAGCCCTAAACAAGCCGCTGAAGCTTTCTTT.